This TCR beta chain originates from a study of T cells in Graves' hyperthyroidism and ophthalmopathy. This clonotype was counted at least ten times. The germline V gene has CDR1 MNHEY and CDR2 SVGAGI. This CDR3 has 15 amino acids. Trimming shortened V by 5 bases and J by 0 bases, and 14 bases separated the two germline ends. The source material, RNA transcripts, was used to amplify TCR beta CDR3 regions. Researchers ran a first-round RT-PCR on the TCR CDR3 using the HTBI primer set. One entry per CDR3 protein, called by TCRdb with MiXCR from the multiplex PCR reads. In the table there are around 610,000 distinct CDR3 sequences, 14% to 15% of which are singletons.

The sequencing sample was made of blood. The chain carries TRBV6-5 and TRBJ2-7; either TRBD1 or TRBD2 may fit D (5 bases each). This clonotype was sampled from a woman between 40 and 55 years old with Graves' ophthalmopathy. The CDR3 loop reads CASSPSRDASYEQYF. CDR3 DNA sequence: TGTGCCAGCAGTCCCTCTCGGGACGCCTCCTACGAGCAGTACTTC.